What follows are 5 T cell receptor beta chains derived from one specimen sequenced in a study of tumor-infiltrating lymphocytes in primary liver carcinoma. Bulk tissue was left unsorted, and RNA and DNA were co-extracted from roughly 20-30 mg of it. From approximately 500 ng total RNA, TCR beta cDNA was generated with a primer in the constant region. Sequencing libraries for TCR beta derived from three nested multiplex PCR rounds that used slightly modified ARM-PCR. Each of the first two PCR rounds ran about 9 cycles with TRBV1-TRBV30 forward and C-beta reverse primers. TCRdb reanalysed the multiplex PCR reads using MiXCR and keeps one entry per CDR3 protein. The sample contains about 200,000 distinct CDR3 sequences, about 82% of which appear only once. Sequencing was carried out using tumor tissue from primary liver carcinoma. The receptor set was obtained from a man in his forties with primary liver carcinoma and hepatitis B virus infection.

As regards this clonotype: At one end the junction does not follow the germline gene, possibly because of a read error. The chain joins TRBV28 to TRBJ1-1; D is possibly TRBD1 (5 bases). The CDR3 sequence is 14 residues long. Germline V gives CDR1 MDHEN, CDR2 SYDVKM. The DNA of the CDR3 is TGTCCCAGCACCTCGAGACAGACGAACACTGAAGCTTTCTTT. It specifies CPSTSRQTNTEAFF.

With regard to this clonotype: One junction end does not reproduce the germline sequence, and a read error may be involved. The J gene is TRBJ1-1, the V gene TRBV29-1; 8 positions agree with TRBD1. Germline V gives CDR1 SQVTM, CDR2 ANQGSEA. The CDR3 is 15 amino acids. In nucleotides, the CDR3 is TGCAGCGGGGGACAGGAAGTCTATCAGAACAATGAAGCTTTTTTT. This gives the protein CSGGQEVYQNNEAFF.

This clonotype was picked up a small number of times. A much more abundant neighbour one base away suggests this may be a read error. This chain connects TRBV30 to TRBJ1-2; D unresolved. V lost 4 bases and J lost 6, with 18 bases in between. This CDR3 has 14 amino acids. The germline V gene encodes CDR1 GTSNPN and CDR2 SVGIG (reference sequence). The CDR3 spells CAWTPDRQRHGYTF. CDR3 in DNA: TGTGCCTGGACACCGGATAGGCAAAGACATGGCTACACCTTC.

The genes are TRBV11-1 and TRBJ2-3, with TRBD2 as a possible D gene (5 bases). The CDR3 covers 19 residues. Germline-derived CDR1 and CDR2 are SGHAT and FQDESV (reference sequence). The germline V and J ends were trimmed by 4 bases and 10 bases, with 33 bases remaining between them. The CDR3 nucleotides read TGTGCCAGCAGCTCTGGAGGAAGCTCTGTTGGAGCCCGCACAGTTGCGCAGTATTTT. Its translation: CASSSGGSSVGARTVAQYF.

With respect to this clonotype: Its ends do not fully match the called genes, so a read error is possible. V usage is TRBV4-1 and J usage is TRBJ2-7, with 9 bases identical to TRBD1. Per germline, CDR1 MGHRA and CDR2 YSYEKL. The CDR3 contains 13 residues. CDR3 loop: CASSQSRDRVKHF. CDR3 DNA sequence: TGCGCCAGCAGCCAGTCCCGGGACAGGGTAAAGCACTTC.